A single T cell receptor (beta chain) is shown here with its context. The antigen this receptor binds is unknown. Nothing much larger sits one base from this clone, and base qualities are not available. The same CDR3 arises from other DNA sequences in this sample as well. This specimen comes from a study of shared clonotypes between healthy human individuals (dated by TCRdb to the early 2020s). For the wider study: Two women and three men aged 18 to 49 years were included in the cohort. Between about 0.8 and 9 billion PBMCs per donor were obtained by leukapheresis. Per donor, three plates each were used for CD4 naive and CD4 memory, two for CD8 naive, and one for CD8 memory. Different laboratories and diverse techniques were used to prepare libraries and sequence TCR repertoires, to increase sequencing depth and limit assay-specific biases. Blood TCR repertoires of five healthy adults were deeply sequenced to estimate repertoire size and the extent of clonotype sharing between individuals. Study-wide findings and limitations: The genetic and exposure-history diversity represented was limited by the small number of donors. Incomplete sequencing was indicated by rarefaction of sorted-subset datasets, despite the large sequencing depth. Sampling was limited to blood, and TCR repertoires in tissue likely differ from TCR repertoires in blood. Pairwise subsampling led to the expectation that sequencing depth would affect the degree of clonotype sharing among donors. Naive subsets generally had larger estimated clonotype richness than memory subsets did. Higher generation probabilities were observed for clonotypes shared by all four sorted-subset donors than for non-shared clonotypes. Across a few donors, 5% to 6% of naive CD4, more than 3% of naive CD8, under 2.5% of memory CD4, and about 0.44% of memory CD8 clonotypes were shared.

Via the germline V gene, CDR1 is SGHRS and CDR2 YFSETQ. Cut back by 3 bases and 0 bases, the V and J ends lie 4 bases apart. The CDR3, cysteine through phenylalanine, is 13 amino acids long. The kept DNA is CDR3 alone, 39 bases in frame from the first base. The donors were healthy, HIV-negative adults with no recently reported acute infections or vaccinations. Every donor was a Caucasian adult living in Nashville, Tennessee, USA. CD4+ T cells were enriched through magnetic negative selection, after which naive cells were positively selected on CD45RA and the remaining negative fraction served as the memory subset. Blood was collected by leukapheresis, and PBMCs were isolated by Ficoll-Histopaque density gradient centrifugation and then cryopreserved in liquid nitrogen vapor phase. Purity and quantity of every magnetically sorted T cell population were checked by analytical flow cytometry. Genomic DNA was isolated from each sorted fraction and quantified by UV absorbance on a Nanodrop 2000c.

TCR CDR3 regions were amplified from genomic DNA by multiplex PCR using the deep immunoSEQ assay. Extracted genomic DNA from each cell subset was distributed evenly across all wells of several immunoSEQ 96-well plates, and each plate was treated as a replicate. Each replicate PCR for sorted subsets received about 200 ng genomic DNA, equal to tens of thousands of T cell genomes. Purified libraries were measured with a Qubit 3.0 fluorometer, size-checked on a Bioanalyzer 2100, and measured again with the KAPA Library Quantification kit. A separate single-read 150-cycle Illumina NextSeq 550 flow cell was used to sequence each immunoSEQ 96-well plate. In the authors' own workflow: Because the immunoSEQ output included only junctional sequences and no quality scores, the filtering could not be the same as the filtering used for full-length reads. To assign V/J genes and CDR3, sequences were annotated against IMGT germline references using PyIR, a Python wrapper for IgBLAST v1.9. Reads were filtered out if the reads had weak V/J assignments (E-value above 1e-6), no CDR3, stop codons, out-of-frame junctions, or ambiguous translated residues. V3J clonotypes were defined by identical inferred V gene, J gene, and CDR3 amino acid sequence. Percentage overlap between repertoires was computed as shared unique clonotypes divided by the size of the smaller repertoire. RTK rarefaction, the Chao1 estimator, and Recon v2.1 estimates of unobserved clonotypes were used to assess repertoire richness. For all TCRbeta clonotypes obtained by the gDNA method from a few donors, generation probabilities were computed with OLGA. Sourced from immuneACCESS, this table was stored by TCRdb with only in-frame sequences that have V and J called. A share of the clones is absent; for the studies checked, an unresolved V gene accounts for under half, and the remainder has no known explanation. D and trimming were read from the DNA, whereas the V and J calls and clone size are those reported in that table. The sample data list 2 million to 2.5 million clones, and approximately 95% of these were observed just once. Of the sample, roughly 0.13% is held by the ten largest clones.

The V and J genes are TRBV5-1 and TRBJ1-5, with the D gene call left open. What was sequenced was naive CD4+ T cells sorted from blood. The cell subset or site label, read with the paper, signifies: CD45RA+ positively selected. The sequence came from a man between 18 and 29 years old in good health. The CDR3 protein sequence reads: CASSYDSNQPQHF. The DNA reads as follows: TGCGCCAGCAGCTACGATAGCAATCAGCCCCAGCATTTT.